This entry lists 20 T cell receptor beta chains sequenced from one sample in a study of T cells in women clearing cervical HPV infection. This table comes from immunoSEQ multiplex PCR, and its TCRdb copy is limited to in-frame clones, with some not included. Seen in this sample are tens of thousands of clones; the ten most common clones hold roughly 1.5%. The sample comprised blood buffy coat. All receptors come from a woman between 18 and 75 years old with a cervical HPV16 infection that either progressed to CIN3+ or cleared (not recorded which).

Concerning this clone itself: With the read ending 3 residues before the CDR3 end, the germline J gene is used to fill in that end. The chain joins TRBV18 to TRBJ2-1, with TRBD2 as a possible D gene (5 bases). Germline CDR1 reads KGHSH; CDR2 reads LQKENI. Trimming stripped 0 bases from V and 6 bases from J, with 15 bases between. The CDR3 runs to 16 residues. The CDR3 reads CASSPPSGVPPNEQFF. CDR3 DNA (partial): TGTGCCAGCTCACCACCTTCCGGGGTCCCCCCCAATGAG.

Note on this clone: The read terminates 3 residues before the CDR3 end, so the remaining end is supplied by the germline J gene. The chain recombines TRBV7-9 with TRBJ2-3; the D gene is possibly TRBD2 (7 bases). This CDR3 region has 15 residues. In germline, CDR1 is SEHNR, CDR2 FQNEAQ (reference sequence). The part of the CDR3 DNA that was read is TGTGCCAGCAGCCCTAGGGGGGGAGGAAGCCAGCCG. Translating gives CASSPRGGGSQP. The full CDR3 is CASSPRGGGSQPQYF.

With regard to this clone: The read terminates 3 residues ahead of where the CDR3 ends, so the germline J gene completes it. This sequence joins TRBV20-1 and TRBJ2-3; TRBD2 matches 10 bases. V gave up 5 bases and J gave up 2 bases; unmatched junction bases: 7. Germline assignment: CDR1 DFQATT and CDR2 SNEGSKA (reference sequence). The length of the CDR3 is 15 residues. The sequenced part of the CDR3 DNA is TGCAGTGCTTCACTTACTAGCGGGATCACAGATACG. Translating gives CSASLTSGITDT. The full CDR3 is CSASLTSGITDTQYF.

The CDR3 bases that were read are TGTGCCAGCAGCTGGAGCGGGCCAGAGGATGAG. Encoded protein: CASSWSGPEDE. The complete CDR3 reads CASSWSGPEDEQFF. The gene calls are TRBV7-9 and TRBJ2-1; weak D call: TRBD2 (6 bases). The read halts 3 residues ahead of the CDR3 end, with the missing end drawn from the germline J gene. This CDR3 is built from 14 residues. Per the germline V gene, CDR1 is SEHNR and CDR2 is FQNEAQ (reference sequence). Deletions cut 4 bases from V and 8 bases from J, with 15 bases between.

Remarks on this clone: The read gets to within 3 residues of the CDR3 end, and the germline J gene fills in the rest. The rearrangement links TRBV5-1 to TRBJ2-5; TRBD2 matches 12 bases. Unmatched junction bases numbered 7, after V lost 5 bases and J lost 5 bases. The CDR3 is 15 amino acids. The germline V gene encodes CDR1 SGHRS and CDR2 YFSETQ. Here the CDR3 reads CASRLAGGPGETQYF. CDR3 DNA, as far as it was read: TGCGCCAGCAGGCTAGCGGGGGGGCCCGGGGAGACC.

Details on this clone: The read is 3 residues too short to cover the CDR3 end, so that end is filled in from the germline J gene. The rearrangement uses TRBV18 and TRBJ2-5, with D tentatively TRBD1 (5 bases). The CDR3 is 15 residues long. V was pared by 1 base and J by 3 bases, with 12 bases between. Per the germline V gene, CDR1 is KGHSH and CDR2 is LQKENI. CDR3 DNA (partial): TGTGCCAGCTCACCACTGCAGGCAGGGAAAGAGACC. Its protein product is CASSPLQAGKET. The CDR3 in its entirety is CASSPLQAGKETQYF.

Regarding this clone: Coverage ceases 3 residues before the CDR3 finishes, and the germline J gene fills in the end. The chain links TRBV2 to TRBJ2-7; TRBD1 matches at 9 bases. After removal of 2 bases from V and 6 bases from J, the junction contained 5 bases not matched to a gene. Germline CDR1 and CDR2: SNHLY and FYNNEI. This CDR3 region has 14 residues. The CDR3 spells CASSERQGVSEQYF. The CDR3 DNA, read in part, is TGTGCCAGCAGTGAAAGACAGGGGGTCAGCGAG.

As concerns this clone: Read coverage stops 3 residues before the CDR3 terminus; the germline J gene supplies the remainder. This rearrangement joins TRBV10-3 to TRBJ2-3, with 9 positions matching TRBD2. Germline V gene sequence: CDR1 ENHRY, CDR2 SYGVKD. Trimming at V came to 0 bases and at J to 3 bases, leaving 4 bases not matched to a gene. CDR3 length equals 16 residues. The CDR3 here is CAISESRLAGTDTQYF. The DNA read from the CDR3 is TGTGCCATCAGTGAGTCCCGGCTAGCGGGGACAGATACG.

Comments on this clone: The CDR3 end is not reached by the read, which stops 3 residues before it; the germline J gene fills it in. The J gene is TRBJ2-2, the V gene TRBV10-3; 7 positions match TRBD2. The V gene's germline CDR1 is ENHRY and CDR2 SYGVKD. The CDR3 loop spans 16 amino acids. V was clipped by 6 bases and J by 8 bases; unmatched bases: 15. This chain's CDR3 is CAISRGRESNKGELFF. The CDR3 DNA, read in part, is TGTGCCATCAGCCGTGGGCGGGAGTCGAATAAGGGGGAG.

Comment on this clone: Read sequence stops 3 residues before the CDR3 end, and the germline J gene provides the missing end. The chain links TRBV30 to TRBJ2-1; 7 nucleotides agree with TRBD2. Looked up from germline, CDR1 is GTSNPN and CDR2 is SVGIG (reference sequence). The J segment lost 7 bases and the V segment lost 4 bases, leaving 7 bases of the junction unmatched. The CDR3 covers 13 residues. This CDR3 reads CAWIGLVKNEQFF. The covered CDR3 bases are TGTGCCTGGATAGGACTAGTTAAAAATGAG.

For this clone: Read coverage stops 3 residues before the CDR3 terminus; the germline J gene supplies the remainder. The genes are TRBV29-1 and TRBJ2-1; D might be TRBD2 (5 bases). The ends were cut back, 8 bases at V and 8 bases at J, with 22 bases in the middle. The CDR3 is made up of 14 amino acids. The germline CDR1 and CDR2 sequences are SQVTM and ANQGSEA. The CDR3 protein is CSYRSAAGRYEQFF. CDR3 bases read: TGCAGCTACCGTTCCGCGGCGGGCCGCTATGAG.

Concerning this clone itself: The read stops 3 residues short of the end of the CDR3; the missing end is completed from the germline J gene. The gene calls are TRBV7-2 and TRBJ2-7; D gene uncertain. Between the trimmed V and J ends, which lost 1 base and 0 bases, there was a span of 7 bases. The germline V gene has CDR1 SGHTA and CDR2 FQGNSA. The CDR3 consists of 14 residues. Incomplete CDR3 DNA: TGTGCCAGCAGCTTAGGGCCCCTCTCCTACGAG. Translated, it gives CASSLGPLSYE. The full CDR3 sequence reads CASSLGPLSYEQYF.

A word on this clone: The read terminates 3 residues before the CDR3 end, so the remaining end is supplied by the germline J gene. This chain links TRBV20-1 with TRBJ2-2, with 9 bases that match TRBD2. The CDR3 is made up of 12 amino acids. The germline V gene has CDR1 DFQATT and CDR2 SNEGSKA (reference sequence). The junction had 2 bases not matched to a gene; V was cut back by 6 bases and J by 6 bases. Incomplete CDR3 DNA: TGCAGTGCGAGACTAGCGGCCGGGGAG. It encodes CSARLAAGE. The CDR3, in full, reads CSARLAAGELFF.

Comments on this clone: Read sequence stops 3 residues before the CDR3 end, and the germline J gene provides the missing end. The V gene is TRBV6-2 or TRBV6-3, the J gene TRBJ1-2, with a weak D call TRBD1 (5 bases). With 6 bases removed from V and 6 bases from J, the gap between germline ends came to 11 bases. CDR3 length equals 12 residues. Germline CDR1 and CDR2: MNHEY and SVGEGT. CDR3 in amino acids: CASSSDINGYTF. The CDR3 bases that were read are TGTGCCAGCAGCTCGGACATCAATGGC.

As concerns this clone: The CDR3 end is not reached by the read, which stops 3 residues before it; the germline J gene fills it in. This chain links TRBV5-5 with TRBJ1-6; D ambiguous. Per germline, CDR1 SGHKS and CDR2 YYEKEE (reference sequence). Trimming cost V 0 bases and J 4 bases, with 5 bases left between them. CDR3 length: 14 amino acids. Partial CDR3 DNA: TGTGCCAGCAGCTTGGAAGGTTATAATTCACCC. Protein: CASSLEGYNSP. The full CDR3 reads CASSLEGYNSPLHF. Full variable domain (remainder filled in from reference TRBV5-5 and TRBJ1-6): DAGVTQSPTHLIKTRGQQVTLRCSPISGHKSVSWYQQVLGQGPQFIFQYYEKEERGRGNFPDRFSARQFPNYSSELNVNALLLGDSALYLCASSLEGYNSPLHFGNGTRLTVT.

Concerning this clone: The DNA ends 3 residues before the CDR3 does, and the rest of the CDR3 is filled in from the germline J gene. The J gene is TRBJ2-7, the V gene TRBV7-3, with 9 bases lining up with TRBD1. The CDR3 extends over 14 amino acids. CDR1 is SGHTA and CDR2 is FQGTGA in the germline V gene. The ends lost 4 bases at V and 4 bases at J; junction bases unmatched: 5. Here the CDR3 reads CASSSTGQGYEQYF. The covered CDR3 bases are TGTGCCAGCAGCTCAACGGGACAGGGATACGAG.

In the case of this clone: The read is 3 residues too short to cover the CDR3 end, so that end is filled in from the germline J gene. The chain combines TRBV19 with TRBJ1-1; weak D call: TRBD1 (5 bases). From germline, CDR1 is LNHDA and CDR2 SQIVND (reference sequence). The CDR3 has 14 residues. The covered CDR3 bases are TGTGCCAGCAAACCGGGACTAGCGGGGGAGGTA. Translated, it gives CASKPGLAGEV. From start to end, the CDR3 is CASKPGLAGEVAFF.

With regard to this clone: The read is 3 residues too short to cover the CDR3 end, so that end is filled in from the germline J gene. The V gene is TRBV10-3, the J gene TRBJ2-1; D possibly corresponds to TRBD1 (6 bases). The V gene's germline CDR1 is ENHRY and CDR2 SYGVKD. The CDR3 extends over 15 amino acids. Trimming shortened V by 4 bases and J by 0 bases, and 10 bases separated the two germline ends. Partial CDR3 DNA: TGTGCCATCAGTGGAACAGGGAGCTCCTACAATGAG. Its translation is CAISGTGSSYNE. The full CDR3 sequence reads CAISGTGSSYNEQFF.

In the case of this clone: Read sequence stops 3 residues before the CDR3 end, and the germline J gene provides the missing end. The V and J genes are TRBV7-9 and TRBJ2-3; 9 nucleotides match TRBD2. Per the germline V gene, CDR1 is SEHNR and CDR2 is FQNEAQ (reference sequence). CDR3 length: 15 residues. The chain's CDR3 is CASQKAGGAQETQYF. The covered CDR3 bases are TGTGCCAGCCAAAAAGCGGGGGGCGCGCAGGAGACG. The full variable domain, with the rest looked up from reference TRBV7-9 and TRBJ2-3, is DTGVSQNPRHKITKRGQNVTFRCDPISEHNRLYWYRQTLGQGPEFLTYFQNEAQLEKSRLLSDRFSAERPKGSFSTLEIQRTEQGDSAMYLCASQKAGGAQETQYFGPGTRLTVL.

Remarks on this clone: The read falls 3 residues short of the CDR3 end, and the missing part is taken from the germline J gene. This chain uses TRBV5-1 with TRBJ2-2, with TRBD1 matching 7 bases. In germline, CDR1 is SGHRS, CDR2 YFSETQ. This CDR3 has 16 amino acids. The J segment lost 3 bases and the V segment lost 4 bases, leaving 9 bases of the junction unmatched. CDR3 sequence reads: CASSPGIDRDTGELFF. CDR3 DNA, as far as it was read: TGCGCCAGCAGCCCTGGGATAGACAGGGACACCGGGGAG.